This TCR beta chain was observed in a study of Tregs in tolerant kidney transplant recipients. Study outcomes and limitations: Biological reproducibility was not directly addressed in this study. Validation in larger populations is needed because few patients were studied.

Mixed chimerism was transient after nonmyeloablative marrow transplants from related graft donors. Thawed PBMCs were FACS-sorted into unstimulated CD4+CD25+CD127- regulatory T cells, CD4+CD25- non-regulatory cells, CD4 and CD8 cells. There are 16 residues in the CDR3. Per germline, CDR1 SEHNR and CDR2 FQNEAQ (reference sequence). V shed 5 bases and J shed 8 bases, with 22 bases lying between them. A word on this clone: Its matching antigen is unknown.

The protocol was immunoSEQ multiplex PCR, while the TCRdb copy is restricted to in-frame clones and leaves out a portion. Seen here are 55,000 to 75,000 clones, more than 70% observed once, and the top ten hold 3.8%. The V and J genes are TRBV7-9 and TRBJ1-3, with a possible D match to TRBD1 (5 bases). The source of this sequence is a human patient who received a combined kidney and bone marrow transplant. Some T cells could come from the graft donor. Material: CD4+ T cells from blood (PBMCs), obtained 6 months after the transplant. The CDR3: CASSQGDRSLGDTIYF. CDR3 sequence (DNA): TGTGCCAGCAGCCAAGGCGACAGATCCCTAGGGGACACCATATATTTT.